This T cell receptor (beta chain) was captured in a study of T-cell reconstitution after alpha-beta-depleted transplantation in children. Findings of the study overall: Among T cells one year after transplant, newly produced cells accounted for most counts and diversity. There were some patients whose high TCRbeta diversity at day 60 came from surviving recipient T cells and thymic progenitors. Reportedly, alpha-beta T cells present about two months post-transplant originated from several hundred expanded clones of graft origin.

In its sample, this clonotype was seen a few times. The antigen is unknown. During its preparation, the TCRbeta library received unique molecular identifiers. TCRdb analysed the PCR reads with MiXCR anew, one entry per CDR3 protein. The sample includes approximately 27,000 distinct CDR3 sequences, about a sixth of them seen just once. Trimming left V 3 bases short and J 3 bases short, with 13 bases between. Germline V gene data show CDR1 as SGDLS and CDR2 as YYNGEE. There are 15 residues in the CDR3. The TCR was taken from a male patient aged 2-9 years who had a stem cell transplant for acute lymphoblastic leukemia, so the T cells may come from the graft donor. The V and J genes are TRBV9 and TRBJ1-5, with no clear D. The source material was PBMCs, mostly from graft donor cells, sampled 60 days after TCRalphabeta/CD19-depleted stem cell transplant. In DNA, the CDR3 is TGTGCCAGCAGCGACACCGGGGATCCCAATCAGCCCCAGCATTTT. Residues: CASSDTGDPNQPQHF.